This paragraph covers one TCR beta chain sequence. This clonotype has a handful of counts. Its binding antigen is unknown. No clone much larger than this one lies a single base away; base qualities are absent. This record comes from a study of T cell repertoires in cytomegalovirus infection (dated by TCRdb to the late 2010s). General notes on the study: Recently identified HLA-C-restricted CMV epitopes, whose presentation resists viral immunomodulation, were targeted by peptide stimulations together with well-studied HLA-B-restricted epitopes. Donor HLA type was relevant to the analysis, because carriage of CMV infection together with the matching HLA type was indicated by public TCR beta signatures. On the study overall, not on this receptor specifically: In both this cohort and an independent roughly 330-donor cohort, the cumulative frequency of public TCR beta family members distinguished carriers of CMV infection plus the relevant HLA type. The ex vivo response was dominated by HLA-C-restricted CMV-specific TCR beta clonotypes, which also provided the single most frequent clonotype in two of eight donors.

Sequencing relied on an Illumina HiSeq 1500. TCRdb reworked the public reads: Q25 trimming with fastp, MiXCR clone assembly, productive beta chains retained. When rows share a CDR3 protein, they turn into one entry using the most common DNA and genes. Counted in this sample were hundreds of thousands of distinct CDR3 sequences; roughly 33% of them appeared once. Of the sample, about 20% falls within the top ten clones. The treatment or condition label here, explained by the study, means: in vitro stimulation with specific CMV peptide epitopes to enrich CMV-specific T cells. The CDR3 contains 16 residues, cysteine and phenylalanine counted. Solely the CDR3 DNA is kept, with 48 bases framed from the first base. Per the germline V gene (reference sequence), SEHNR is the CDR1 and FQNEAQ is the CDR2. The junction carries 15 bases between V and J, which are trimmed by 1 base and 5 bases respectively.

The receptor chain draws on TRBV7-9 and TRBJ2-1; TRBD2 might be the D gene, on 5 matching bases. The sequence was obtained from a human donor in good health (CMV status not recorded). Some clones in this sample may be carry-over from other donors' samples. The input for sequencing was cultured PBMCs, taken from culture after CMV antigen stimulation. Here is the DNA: TGTGCCAGCAGCTTAGAGTTCGGGGATCCCGACAATGAGCAGTTCTTC. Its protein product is CASSLEFGDPDNEQFF.